This record covers a single TCR beta chain. Which antigen it targets is not known. No base quality values were provided; no much bigger clone lies one nucleotide off. The library was prepared using RT-PCR. This sample was sequenced with a NextSeq 550. The public reads were quality trimmed at Q25 with fastp and then assembled into clones with MiXCR by TCRdb, keeping productive beta chains. Identical CDR3 proteins give one entry, which carries the most common genes and DNA. This sample gives around 150,000 distinct CDR3 sequences in total; about a third of them show up just once. The ten largest clones capture roughly 52% of the sample. This specimen comes from a study of patients and donors after allogeneic stem cell transplantation (dated by TCRdb to the early 2020s). Taken from the germline V gene (reference sequence), the CDR1 and CDR2 loops are MNHEY and SMNVEV. Inclusive of the bounding cysteine and phenylalanine, the CDR3 is 13 residues long. The sequence is cut down to CDR3 DNA, 39 bases in frame from base 1. A distance of 8 bases separates the germline ends of V and J, which lose 6 bases and 0 bases respectively.

The material sequenced was blood, either unsorted or a sorted T cell fraction (not recorded which). The rearranged segments are TRBV27 and TRBJ1-2, with TRBD1 as a weak D call on 5 bases. The receptor's source is a human donor who was either an allogeneic HSCT recipient or a stem cell or donor lymphocyte infusion donor (not recorded which). It is not recorded whose cells these are; they may come from a transplant donor. The CDR3 has the sequence CASSRASNYGYTF. The nucleotide sequence reads as follows: TGTGCCAGCAGCAGGGCGTCTAACTATGGCTACACCTTC.